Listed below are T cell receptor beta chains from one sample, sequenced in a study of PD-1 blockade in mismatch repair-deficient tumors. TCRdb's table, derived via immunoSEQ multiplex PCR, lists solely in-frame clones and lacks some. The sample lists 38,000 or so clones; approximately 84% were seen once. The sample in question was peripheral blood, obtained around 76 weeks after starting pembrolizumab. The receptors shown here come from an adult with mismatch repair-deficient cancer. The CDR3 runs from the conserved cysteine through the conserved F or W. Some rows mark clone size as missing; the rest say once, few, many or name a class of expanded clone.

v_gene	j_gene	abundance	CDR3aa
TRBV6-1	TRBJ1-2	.	CASTKTGPNYGYTF
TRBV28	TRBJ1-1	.	CASSAPSTGNTEAFF
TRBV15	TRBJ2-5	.	CATSSGRSGTQYF
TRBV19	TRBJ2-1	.	CASSIALAGSEQFF
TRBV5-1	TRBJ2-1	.	CASSLLASGHNEQFF
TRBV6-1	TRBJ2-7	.	CASRAQQVPSYEQYF
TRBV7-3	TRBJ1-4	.	CASSLYGRGTGEKLFF
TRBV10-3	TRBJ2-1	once	CAIKDPGQVDNEQFF
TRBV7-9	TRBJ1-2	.	CASSHPGEQGRRIWDGYTF
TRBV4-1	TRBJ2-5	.	CASSPGGYQETQYF
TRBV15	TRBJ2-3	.	CATSRKTGSADTQYF
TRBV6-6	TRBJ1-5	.	CASSSQGNQPQHF
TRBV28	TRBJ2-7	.	CASWGVGGAEQYF
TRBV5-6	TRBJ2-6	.	CASSGQTGAGANVLTF
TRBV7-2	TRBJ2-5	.	CASSSTGLGIETQYF
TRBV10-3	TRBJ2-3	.	CASRKDSGRTDTQYF
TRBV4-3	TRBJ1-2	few	CASSQDRFYGGYTF
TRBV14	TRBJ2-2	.	CASIDTPNTGELFF
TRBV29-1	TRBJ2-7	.	CSVILAGGSYEQYF
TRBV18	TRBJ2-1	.	CASSPGTSGEGQQFF
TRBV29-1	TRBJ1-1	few	CSVGNPGGTEAFF
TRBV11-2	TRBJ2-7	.	CASNRGSPYEQYF
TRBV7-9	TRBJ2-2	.	CASSSGTGLNTGELFF
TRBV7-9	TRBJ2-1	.	CASSKLTDRGSEQFF
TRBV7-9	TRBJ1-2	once	CASSPTGNDGYTF
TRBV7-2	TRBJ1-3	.	CASSLVKAGSSGNTIYF
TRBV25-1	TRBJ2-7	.	CASSEGLTGLTYEQYF